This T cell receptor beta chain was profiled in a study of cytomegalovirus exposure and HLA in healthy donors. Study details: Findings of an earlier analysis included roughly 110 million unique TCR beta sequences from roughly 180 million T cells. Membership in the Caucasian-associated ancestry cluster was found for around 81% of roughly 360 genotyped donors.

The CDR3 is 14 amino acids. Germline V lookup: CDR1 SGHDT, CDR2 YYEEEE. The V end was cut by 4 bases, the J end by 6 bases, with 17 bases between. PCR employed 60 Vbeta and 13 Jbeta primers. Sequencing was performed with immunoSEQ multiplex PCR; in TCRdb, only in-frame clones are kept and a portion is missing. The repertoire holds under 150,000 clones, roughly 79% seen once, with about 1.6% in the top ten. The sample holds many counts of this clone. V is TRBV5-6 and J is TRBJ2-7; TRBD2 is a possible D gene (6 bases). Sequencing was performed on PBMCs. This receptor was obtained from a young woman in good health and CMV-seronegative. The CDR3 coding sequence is TGTGCCAGCAGCGCGGGGACTGCCTTGGGCGAGCAGTACTTC. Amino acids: CASSAGTALGEQYF.